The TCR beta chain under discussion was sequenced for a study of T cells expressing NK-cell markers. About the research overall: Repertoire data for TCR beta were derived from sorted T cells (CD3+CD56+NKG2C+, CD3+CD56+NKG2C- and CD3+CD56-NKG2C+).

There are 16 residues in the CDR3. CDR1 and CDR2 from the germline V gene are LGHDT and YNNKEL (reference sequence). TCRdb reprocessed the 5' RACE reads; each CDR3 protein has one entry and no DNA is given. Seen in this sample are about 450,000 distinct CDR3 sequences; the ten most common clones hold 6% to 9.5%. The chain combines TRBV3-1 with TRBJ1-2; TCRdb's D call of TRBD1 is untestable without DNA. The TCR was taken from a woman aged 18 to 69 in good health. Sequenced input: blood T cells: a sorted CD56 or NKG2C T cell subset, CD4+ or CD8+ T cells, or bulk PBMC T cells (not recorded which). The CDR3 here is CASSQGAQGANYGYTF.